Listed below are T cell receptor beta chains from one sample, sequenced in a study of T cells in Graves' hyperthyroidism and ophthalmopathy. TCRdb re-analysed the multiplex PCR reads in MiXCR, keeping a single row per CDR3 protein. Of about 420,000 distinct CDR3 sequences in the sample, less than 20% were seen once. The sample taken for sequencing was blood. The receptor source for this set is a woman between 18 and 29 years old with Graves' hyperthyroidism. CDR3s include the opening cysteine and the closing phenylalanine or tryptophan. A D gene is named only where the DNA matches it firmly. Rows give clone size only sometimes, using once, few, many, or a class for an expanded clone.

D gene	CDR3 length	V gene	clone size	J gene	CDR3 protein	CDR3 DNA
NA	16	TRBV20-1	few	TRBJ2-3	CSARDEDQGPADTQYF	TGCAGTGCTAGAGATGAGGATCAGGGGCCCGCAGATACGCAGTATTTT
NA	13	TRBV29-1	NA	TRBJ1-1	CSVAGPMNTEAFF	TGCAGCGTTGCCGGCCCCATGAACACTGAAGCTTTCTTT
NA	16	TRBV5-1	NA	TRBJ1-2	CASSLVKAGSGYGYTF	TGCGCCAGCAGCTTGGTTAAGGCCGGCTCGGGCTATGGCTACACCTTC
TRBD1	13	TRBV27	few	TRBJ2-1	CASSHDRANEQFF	TGTGCCAGCAGTCATGACAGGGCCAATGAGCAGTTCTTC
TRBD1	15	TRBV19	few	TRBJ2-3	CASSIGTGPTDTQYF	TGTGCCAGTAGTATCGGGACAGGGCCCACAGATACGCAGTATTTT
TRBD2	15	TRBV20-1	many	TRBJ2-5	CSARGLAGRSETQYF	TGCAGTGCTAGAGGACTAGCGGGAAGGTCAGAGACCCAGTACTTC
NA	17	TRBV4-1	few	TRBJ2-1	CASSPGLGSADVREQFF	TGCGCCAGCAGCCCAGGGTTGGGGAGCGCCGATGTTCGGGAGCAGTTCTTC
TRBD1	19	TRBV15	many	TRBJ1-3	CATSRETGTGGPSGNTIYF	TGTGCCACCAGCAGAGAAACCGGGACAGGGGGTCCCTCTGGAAACACCATATATTTT
NA	14	TRBV6-1	NA	TRBJ2-5	CASTMTGMGETQYF	TGTGCCAGCACGATGACAGGCATGGGAGAGACCCAGTACTTC
NA	12	TRBV29-1	few	TRBJ1-2	CSVEESIYGYTF	TGCAGCGTTGAAGAATCGATCTATGGCTACACCTTC
TRBD2	15	TRBV19	few	TRBJ2-1	CASSGGDWRYNEQFF	TGTGCCAGTAGTGGGGGGGACTGGCGATACAATGAGCAGTTCTTC
NA	11	TRBV24-1	few	TRBJ2-1	CATGQNNEQFF	TGTGCCACCGGACAGAACAATGAGCAGTTCTTC
NA	14	TRBV6-5	many	TRBJ2-7	CASSYSTGTYEQYF	TGTGCCAGCAGTTACTCGACGGGGACCTACGAGCAGTACTTC
NA	14	TRBV6-5	NA	TRBJ2-3	CASSYLTDRDTQYF	TGTGCCAGCAGTTACCTTACTGATCGAGATACGCAGTATTTT
NA	14	TRBV27	NA	TRBJ2-7	CASRRDFNSYEQYF	TGTGCCAGCAGGCGGGACTTCAACTCCTACGAGCAGTACTTC
NA	13	TRBV20-1	NA	TRBJ1-2	CSARAGTGYGYTF	TGCAGTGCTAGAGCCGGGACTGGGTATGGCTACACCTTC
NA	17	TRBV28	NA	TRBJ1-5	CASSLLGESFGNQPQHF	TGTGCCAGCAGTTTGCTGGGTGAGAGTTTTGGAAATCAGCCCCAGCATTTT
TRBD2	16	TRBV7-2	few	TRBJ2-3	CASSLGSGGRTDTQYF	TGTGCCAGCAGCTTAGGTAGCGGGGGGAGGACAGATACGCAGTATTTT
TRBD1	16	TRBV24-1	many	TRBJ2-2	CATSDWAGGVAGELFF	TGTGCCACCAGTGATTGGGCAGGGGGCGTTGCCGGGGAGCTGTTTTTT
NA	16	TRBV9	many	TRBJ2-3	CASSVGSGSSTDTQYF	TGTGCCAGCAGCGTAGGTAGCGGATCTAGCACAGATACGCAGTATTTT
NA	15	TRBV14	few	TRBJ2-7	CASSQAGTPVYEQYF	TGTGCCAGCAGCCAAGCGGGGACGCCGGTGTACGAGCAGTACTTC
TRBD1	15	TRBV5-1	many	TRBJ1-2	CASSFGTGLNYGYTF	TGCGCCAGCAGCTTCGGGACAGGGCTTAACTATGGCTACACCTTC
NA	16	TRBV3-1	many	TRBJ1-1	CASSREQGVGAMRAFF	TGTGCCAGCAGCCGGGAGCAAGGGGTCGGGGCGATGCGGGCTTTCTTT
TRBD1	16	TRBV7-9	many	TRBJ2-3	CASSSDRPSSTDTQYF	TGTGCCAGCAGCTCGGACAGGCCATCCTCCACAGATACGCAGTATTTT
NA	15	TRBV27	many	TRBJ1-1	CASSPSPQFNTEAFF	TGTGCCAGCAGTCCCTCCCCGCAATTCAACACTGAAGCTTTCTTT
NA	15	TRBV10-2	NA	TRBJ1-1	CASSDQGLDFTEAFF	TGCGCCAGCAGTGATCAGGGGCTCGATTTCACTGAAGCTTTCTTT